Below, 17 T cell receptor beta chains from the same sample are listed, as sequenced in a study of T cell responses to AZD1222 COVID-19 vaccine. Data came from immunoSEQ multiplex PCR; TCRdb stores just in-frame clones and leaves some out. This sample carries over 65,000 clones, about 78% of them seen once, and the ten largest clones take around 21%. Sequences were derived from peripheral blood, sampled on day 0 of AZD1222 vaccination. All receptors come from an adult in good health.

For the CDR3, the DNA is TGCGCCAGCAGTGGAGTTGACAGGGCGGATACGCAGTATTTT. Protein product: CASSGVDRADTQYF. The V gene is TRBV10-1, the J gene TRBJ2-3; 7 bases map to TRBD1. The CDR3 is made up of 14 amino acids. With V trimmed by 4 bases and J by 6 bases, 7 bases remained unmatched. The germline V gene has CDR1 WNHNN and CDR2 SYGVQD (reference sequence).

The V and J genes are TRBV28 and TRBJ2-1; D remains ambiguous. The germline CDR1 and CDR2 sequences are MDHEN and SYDVKM. Between the trimmed V and J ends, which lost 5 bases and 0 bases, there was a span of 20 bases. The CDR3 has 18 residues. DNA for the CDR3: TGTGCCAGCAGTGCGAACAAAAGGTTTTCGAGCTCCTACAATGAGCAGTTCTTC. This codes for CASSANKRFSSSYNEQFF.

This clone appeared a single time. V is TRBV9 and J is TRBJ2-6; unclear D gene. The CDR3 is 15 amino acids. Trimming took off 4 bases at V and 0 bases at J, with 8 bases between the two ends. Germline CDR1 and CDR2: SGDLS and YYNGEE. CDR3 DNA: TGTGCCAGCAGCAAAGACCGCTCTGGGGCCAACGTCCTGACTTTC. Translating it yields CASSKDRSGANVLTF. Drawing the rest from reference TRBV9 and TRBJ2-6, the complete variable domain is DSGVTQTPKHLITATGQRVTLRCSPRSGDLSVYWYQQSLDQGLQFLIQYYNGEERAKGNILERFSAQQFPDLHSELNLSSLELGDSALYFCASSKDRSGANVLTFGAGSRLTVL.

This CDR3 reads CASSFLEGQPQHF. The DNA of the CDR3 is TGTGCCAGCAGTTTTCTGGAGGGGCAGCCCCAGCATTTT. The chain has TRBV12-3 or TRBV12-4 and TRBJ1-5; D perhaps matches TRBD1 (5 bases). This CDR3 spans 13 amino acids. With 3 bases removed from V and 7 bases from J, the gap between germline ends came to 10 bases.

The rearrangement links TRBV28 to TRBJ2-7; TRBD1 might be the D (6 bases). Germline V gives CDR1 MDHEN, CDR2 SYDVKM. CDR3 length equals 17 residues. Trimming took off 2 bases at V and 3 bases at J, with 20 bases between the two ends. CDR3 DNA sequence: TGTGCCAGCAGTTTAGGACAGCAAATGATGGTGAACTACGAGCAGTACTTC. This encodes CASSLGQQMMVNYEQYF.

This chain connects TRBV19 to TRBJ2-5, with D tentatively TRBD1 (6 bases). Per the germline V gene, CDR1 is LNHDA and CDR2 is SQIVND (reference sequence). The CDR3 totals 15 residues. V was cut by 3 bases and J by 3 bases, with 14 bases left in between. CDR3 region: CASSMAGAGEETQYF. CDR3 DNA: TGTGCCAGTAGTATGGCAGGGGCAGGTGAAGAGACCCAGTACTTC.

The CDR3 DNA is TGTGCCTCCACGGGACCCGGAGAGACCCAGTACTTC. Its translation: CASTGPGETQYF. The chain employs TRBV28 and TRBJ2-5; D may correspond to TRBD1 or TRBD2 (5 bases each). V lost 11 bases and J lost 4, with 14 bases in between. CDR1 MDHEN and CDR2 SYDVKM come from the germline V gene. The CDR3 consists of 12 residues.

The chain uses TRBV24-1 and TRBJ2-7; D is possibly TRBD2 (7 bases). The CDR3 extends over 13 amino acids. The ends were cut back, 6 bases at V and 6 bases at J, with 14 bases in the middle. Germline loops: CDR1 KGHDR, CDR2 SFDVKD. CDR3 nucleotide sequence: TGTGCCACCAGTACAGAGGGGGAGGGCGAGCAGTACTTC. This translates into CATSTEGEGEQYF.

This clone appeared once. V and J are TRBV28 and TRBJ2-3; D call uncertain. This CDR3 spans 16 amino acids. V lost 8 bases to trimming and J lost 1 base, with 19 bases between them. CDR1 and CDR2 from the germline V gene are MDHEN and SYDVKM. CDR3 coding DNA: TGTGCCAGCGGTTCGGGCCTCAAGGTTGGCACAGATACGCAGTATTTT. Translation gives CASGSGLKVGTDTQYF.

The chain carries TRBV27 and TRBJ2-7; D might be TRBD2 (6 bases). V was pared by 8 bases and J by 3 bases, with 14 bases between. The CDR3 contains 13 residues. Germline assignment: CDR1 MNHEY and CDR2 SMNVEV (reference sequence). The CDR3 region is CASGSSASYEQYF. The CDR3, as DNA: TGTGCCAGCGGCTCTAGCGCCAGCTACGAGCAGTACTTC.

The V gene is TRBV7-2, the J gene TRBJ2-7, with 13 bases lining up with TRBD2. CDR1 and CDR2 (germline): SGHTA, FQGNSA. V lost 2 bases, J lost 9 bases, and 10 bases stayed unmatched. This CDR3 region has 16 residues. DNA of the CDR3: TGTGCCAGCAGCTTACGACTAGCGGGAGGCCTCTGGGGGCAGTACTTC. Amino acids: CASSLRLAGGLWGQYF.

J is TRBJ2-1 and V is TRBV5-1, with D unclear. The CDR3 has 16 residues. The germline V and J ends were trimmed by 4 bases and 4 bases, with 18 bases remaining between them. The germline gives CDR1 SGHRS, CDR2 YFSETQ. The CDR3 reads CASSQGSFGYYNEQFF. The CDR3 DNA follows: TGCGCCAGCAGCCAAGGGTCTTTCGGGTATTACAATGAGCAGTTCTTC.

The rearrangement uses TRBV4-1 and TRBJ2-7; D gene uncertain. Trimming removed 1 base from V and 5 bases from J, with 12 bases in between. Germline CDR1 MGHRA, CDR2 YSYEKL. The CDR3 covers 14 residues. The CDR3 protein is CASSQARWGNEQYF. The DNA for the CDR3 is TGCGCCAGCAGCCAAGCCCGCTGGGGTAACGAGCAGTACTTC.

This chain links TRBV6-5 with TRBJ1-4, with 9 bases lining up with TRBD1. This CDR3 contains 13 residues. Germline V gene data show CDR1 as MNHEY and CDR2 as SVGAGI. Germline trimming cut 6 bases from V and 6 bases from J; bases unmatched to any gene: 2. The CDR3 loop is CASRRTGDEKLFF. CDR3 in DNA: TGTGCCAGCAGAAGGACAGGGGATGAAAAACTGTTTTTT.

The V call is TRBV9, the J call TRBJ2-5; D tentatively fits TRBD1 or TRBD2 (5 bases each). Germline assignment: CDR1 SGDLS and CDR2 YYNGEE. The length of the CDR3 is 14 residues. Trimming cost V 0 bases and J 2 bases, with 8 bases left between them. CDR3 amino acids: CASSVGGYQETQYF. The DNA for the CDR3 is TGTGCCAGCAGCGTAGGGGGGTATCAAGAGACCCAGTACTTC. Full variable domain (outside the CDR3, taken from reference TRBV9 and TRBJ2-5): DSGVTQTPKHLITATGQRVTLRCSPRSGDLSVYWYQQSLDQGLQFLIQYYNGEERAKGNILERFSAQQFPDLHSELNLSSLELGDSALYFCASSVGGYQETQYFGPGTRLLVL.

This clone has more than one count but fewer than ten. The J gene is TRBJ2-1, the V gene TRBV11-3; the D gene is possibly TRBD2 (6 bases). CDR3 length: 15 amino acids. Germline-derived CDR1 and CDR2 are SGHNT and YENEEA. V was clipped by 0 bases and J by 7 bases, with 13 bases between them. The CDR3 sequence: CASSLDGGTVNEQFF. For the CDR3, the DNA is TGTGCCAGCAGCTTAGATGGGGGGACGGTGAATGAGCAGTTCTTC.

This clone was recorded once. This chain joins TRBV7-9 and TRBJ2-5, with TRBD2 matching over 9 bases. With V trimmed by 4 bases and J by 3 bases, 3 bases remained unmatched. The CDR3 consists of 14 residues. The germline gives CDR1 SEHNR, CDR2 FQNEAQ (reference sequence). The chain's CDR3 is CASSSGLAKETQYF. The CDR3 DNA sequence: TGTGCCAGCAGCTCTGGACTAGCGAAAGAGACCCAGTACTTC.